The 19 T cell receptor beta chains in this list originate from one sample, sequenced in a study of blood T cells in healthy people across ages. A second PCR of roughly 6 to 12 cycles used a sample-barcoded 5' primer and a J-beta primer mix. TCRdb itself ran the 5' RACE reads through MiXCR, one entry per CDR3 protein. The sample shows over a million distinct CDR3 sequences, approximately 60% of them seen only once. Source material: blood. The receptors originated from a man younger than 35 in good health.

The chain couples TRBV20-1 to TRBJ2-1, with D perhaps TRBD1 or TRBD2 (5 bases each). Germline V gene data show CDR1 as DFQATT and CDR2 as SNEGSKA (reference sequence). The V end lost 5 bases, the J end lost 10 bases, and 12 bases lay between the germline ends. The CDR3 extends over 11 amino acids. CDR3 amino acids: CSAFTEGEQFF. CDR3 coding DNA: TGCAGTGCTTTCACTGAGGGGGAGCAGTTCTTC.

This chain connects TRBV28 to TRBJ2-5; D might be TRBD1 or TRBD2, each matching 5 bases. Trimming left V 8 bases short and J 2 bases short, with 15 bases between. Germline lookup yields CDR1 MDHEN and CDR2 SYDVKM. This CDR3 has 14 residues. As DNA, the CDR3 is TGTGCCAGCCGAGGGGCTAAAGATCAAGAGACCCAGTACTTC. This encodes CASRGAKDQETQYF. Filled out from reference TRBV28 and TRBJ2-5, the complete variable domain reads DVKVTQSSRYLVKRTGEKVFLECVQDMDHENMFWYRQDPGLGLRLIYFSYDVKMKEKGDIPEGYSVSREKKERFSLILESASTNQTSMYLCASRGAKDQETQYFGPGTRLLVL.

This clonotype was recorded only once. The V gene is TRBV29-1, the J gene TRBJ2-5, with 7 bases fitting TRBD2. Per the germline V gene, CDR1 is SQVTM and CDR2 is ANQGSEA. There are 15 residues in the CDR3. The J segment lost 1 base and the V segment lost 1 base, leaving 6 bases of the junction unmatched. The CDR3 sequence: CSVEGGSRAQETQYF. DNA of the CDR3: TGCAGCGTTGAAGGCGGGAGTCGGGCCCAAGAGACCCAGTACTTC.

The CDR3 sequence: CASTPEGDGKETQYF. The CDR3 bases are TGTGCCAGCACCCCCGAGGGGGACGGAAAAGAGACCCAGTACTTC. The rearrangement uses TRBV12-3 or TRBV12-4 and TRBJ2-5; a possible D gene is TRBD1 (6 bases). The CDR3 is 15 amino acids. V was trimmed by 7 bases and J by 3 bases, leaving 18 bases between them.

The CDR3 is CSARAGYGANVLTF. The CDR3 coding sequence is TGCAGTGCTAGAGCAGGGTATGGGGCCAACGTCCTGACTTTC. V usage is TRBV20-1 and J usage is TRBJ2-6, with a possible D match to TRBD1 (5 bases). There are 14 residues in the CDR3. Deletions cut 1 base from V and 3 bases from J, with 7 bases between. Germline V gene data show CDR1 as DFQATT and CDR2 as SNEGSKA (reference sequence).

The rearrangement links TRBV4-2 to TRBJ2-3; the D is unclear. This CDR3 spans 13 amino acids. V was shortened by 3 bases and J by 2 bases, with 6 bases between the two germline ends. Germline V gives CDR1 LGHNA, CDR2 YNFKEQ. The CDR3 here is CASSQQFTDTQYF. The CDR3, as DNA: TGTGCCAGCAGCCAGCAGTTCACAGATACGCAGTATTTT.

This chain connects TRBV27 to TRBJ2-1; weak D call: TRBD2 (6 bases). CDR3 length: 13 residues. The ends were cut back, 8 bases at V and 4 bases at J, with 12 bases in the middle. Germline lookup yields CDR1 MNHEY and CDR2 SMNVEV (reference sequence). The CDR3 DNA follows: TGTGCCAGCTACGGCGGGGCTTACAATGAGCAGTTCTTC. Residues: CASYGGAYNEQFF.

The V call is TRBV25-1, the J call TRBJ1-2, with TRBD1 as a possible D gene (5 bases). Deletions cut 1 base from V and 8 bases from J, with 14 bases between. CDR1 is MGHDK and CDR2 is SYGVNS in the germline V gene. The CDR3 runs 14 residues. The CDR3 is CASSESGQGAGYTF. CDR3 bases: TGTGCCAGCAGTGAATCAGGGCAGGGAGCCGGCTACACCTTC.

This chain links TRBV7-2 with TRBJ2-3; 11 bases align to TRBD2. From germline, CDR1 is SGHTA and CDR2 FQGNSA. J gave up 2 bases and V 5 bases, and 9 bases lay outside the gene matches. The CDR3 has 17 amino acids. CDR3 DNA sequence: TGTGCCAGCAGCGACCACCTAGCGGGGGGCGTCACAGATACGCAGTATTTT. It encodes CASSDHLAGGVTDTQYF.

V and J are TRBV20-1 and TRBJ1-2; D is ambiguous. This CDR3 is 14 amino acids long. Germline CDR1 DFQATT, CDR2 SNEGSKA (reference sequence). V was clipped by 0 bases and J by 8 bases, with 16 bases between them. This CDR3 reads CSARDGSGTGGYTF. The CDR3 DNA is TGCAGTGCTAGAGATGGGTCGGGAACGGGCGGCTACACCTTC.

This chain connects TRBV12-3 or TRBV12-4 to TRBJ1-1; the D is unclear. The CDR3 has 11 amino acids. Deletions cut 2 bases from V and 7 bases from J, with 5 bases between. The CDR3 DNA reads as TGTGCCAGCAGTTTAAATATTGAAGCTTTCTTT. This translates into CASSLNIEAFF.

The CDR3 DNA sequence: TGTGCCAGCAGCGAGCGGGGGGCGTTCACAGATACGCAGTATTTT. Protein product: CASSERGAFTDTQYF. The genes are TRBV28 and TRBJ2-3, with 9 bases matching TRBD2. Germline V gene lookup returns CDR1 MDHEN and CDR2 SYDVKM. This CDR3 contains 15 residues. V dropped 6 bases and J dropped 2; count of bases not matched to a gene: 6.

The chain uses TRBV20-1 and TRBJ2-3, with TRBD2 matching over 8 bases. This CDR3 has 14 amino acids. V trimming: 3 bases; J trimming: 0 bases; junction bases outside the gene matches: 2. Germline CDR1 DFQATT, CDR2 SNEGSKA (reference sequence). For the CDR3, the DNA is TGCAGTGCTAGGAGCGGGGGTAGCACAGATACGCAGTATTTT. The encoded protein is CSARSGGSTDTQYF.

There are many counts of this clonotype. The V call is TRBV5-1, the J call TRBJ2-5, with D possibly being TRBD2 (6 bases). From germline, CDR1 is SGHRS and CDR2 YFSETQ. The germline V and J ends were trimmed by 0 bases and 4 bases, with 7 bases remaining between them. The CDR3 runs 13 residues. CDR3 residues: CASSLVEGETQYF. CDR3 DNA: TGCGCCAGCAGCTTGGTGGAGGGAGAGACCCAGTACTTC.

The genes are TRBV5-1 and TRBJ2-7; 10 bases map to TRBD2. Trimming at V came to 2 bases and at J to 7 bases, leaving 9 bases not matched to a gene. This CDR3 comprises 15 residues. CDR1 SGHRS and CDR2 YFSETQ come from the germline V gene. This CDR3 is CASSLNSGRAREQYF. CDR3 DNA sequence: TGCGCCAGCAGCTTAAACAGCGGGAGGGCGAGGGAGCAGTACTTC.

A single count supports this clonotype. The chain couples TRBV20-1 to TRBJ1-2; 7 positions agree with TRBD1. The germline V gene has CDR1 DFQATT and CDR2 SNEGSKA (reference sequence). Trimming cost V 0 bases and J 4 bases; bases outside gene matches: 5. The CDR3 is made up of 14 amino acids. For the CDR3, the DNA is TGCAGTGCTAGAGATGCCAGGGGGTTCTATGGCTACACCTTC. This gives the protein CSARDARGFYGYTF.

There are a few counts of this clonotype. This chain links TRBV4-3 with TRBJ2-3; D remains unclear. The V end was cut by 0 bases, the J end by 6 bases, with 13 bases between. Germline-derived CDR1 and CDR2 are LGHNA and YSLEER. The CDR3 has 15 amino acids. The CDR3: CASSQEGLGLDTQYF. The CDR3, as DNA: TGCGCCAGCAGCCAAGAAGGTCTGGGTCTCGATACGCAGTATTTT.

On this clonotype: One junction end disagrees with the germline gene, perhaps due to a read error. This rearrangement joins TRBV7-2 to TRBJ2-3; D not certain. Germline V gene data show CDR1 as SGHTA and CDR2 as FQGNSA. The CDR3 is 15 residues long. CDR3 nucleotide sequence: TGTGCAAGCAGCTTAGCCCCTCCCGGCACAGATACGCAGTATTTT. Its translation: CASSLAPPGTDTQYF.

The chain combines TRBV27 with TRBJ2-7, with 8 nucleotides matching TRBD1. V trimming: 6 bases; J trimming: 2 bases; junction bases outside the gene matches: 6. The germline CDR1 and CDR2 sequences are MNHEY and SMNVEV (reference sequence). The CDR3 loop spans 14 amino acids. CDR3: CASRLTDRAYEQYF. The CDR3 bases are TGTGCCAGCAGGCTAACGGACAGGGCCTACGAGCAGTACTTC.